The 9 T cell receptor beta chains below all came from one sample that was sequenced in a study of T cells after yellow fever vaccination. TCRdb re-called the 5' RACE reads through MiXCR, storing one row per CDR3 protein. The data hold about 360,000 distinct CDR3 sequences, with about 6% observed a single time. The source was PBMCs, collected 5 days after the yellow fever booster vaccination. These receptors originate from a man aged 30 to 45 who received the YFV17D yellow fever vaccine.

This clonotype was seen a handful of times. The gene calls are TRBV7-2 and TRBJ2-3; D remains ambiguous. Germline V gene sequence: CDR1 SGHTA, CDR2 FQGNSA. This CDR3 has 12 amino acids. With 4 bases removed from V and 8 bases from J, the gap between germline ends came to 10 bases. The CDR3 nucleotides read TGTGCCAGCAGCTCCCGAAGAGGTACGCAGTATTTT. It is translated as CASSSRRGTQYF.

This clonotype was seen a handful of times. Here the CDR3 DNA reads TGCAGTGCTAGACGGGGGTCGGGAACCACAGATACGCAGTATTTT. It is translated as CSARRGSGTTDTQYF. The V call is TRBV20-1, the J call TRBJ2-3, with a tentative D call TRBD2 (6 bases). V lost 2 bases to trimming and J lost 2 bases, with 14 bases between them. Per the germline V gene, CDR1 is DFQATT and CDR2 is SNEGSKA (reference sequence). The CDR3 runs 15 residues.

The rearrangement uses TRBV27 and TRBJ1-4; 9 bases are a match to TRBD1. The CDR3 is 17 amino acids. CDR1 is MNHEY, CDR2 SMNVEV, per germline (reference sequence). With V trimmed by 3 bases and J by 5 bases, 10 bases remained unmatched. CDR3 loop: CASSFTGGAFRNEKLFF. The CDR3 nucleotides are TGTGCCAGCAGTTTCACAGGGGGCGCGTTTAGGAATGAAAAACTGTTTTTT.

This clonotype has at least ten counts. The chain links TRBV29-1 to TRBJ2-3; TRBD1 agrees at 8 bases. V shed 6 bases, J shed 10 bases, and the junction held 18 bases outside the gene matches. Germline V gene data show CDR1 as SQVTM and CDR2 as ANQGSEA. The CDR3 is made up of 15 amino acids. CDR3 protein: CSVETQGAGAVAQYF. The CDR3 nucleotides are TGCAGCGTCGAAACCCAGGGGGCCGGAGCGGTTGCGCAGTATTTT.

The chain joins TRBV10-3 to TRBJ1-4; perhaps TRBD1 as D (5 bases). Germline CDR1 reads ENHRY; CDR2 reads SYGVKD. The CDR3 spans 16 residues. Trimming took off 6 bases at V and 0 bases at J, with 14 bases between the two ends. The CDR3 bases are TGTGCCATCAGGAGGGATTTAGGGGCAACTAATGAAAAACTGTTTTTT. This sequence encodes CAIRRDLGATNEKLFF.

The gene calls are TRBV4-1 and TRBJ2-2; D is unclear. The CDR3 covers 18 residues. Germline CDR1 MGHRA, CDR2 YSYEKL. Deletions cut 1 base from V and 0 bases from J, with 15 bases between. This chain's CDR3 is CASSQGYQRIPNTGELFF. CDR3 DNA sequence: TGCGCCAGCAGCCAAGGTTACCAGAGGATCCCGAACACCGGGGAGCTGTTTTTT.

This clonotype showed up many times. V usage is TRBV12-3 or TRBV12-4 and J usage is TRBJ2-7; 14 positions match TRBD2. The CDR3 consists of 15 residues. V lost 5 bases to trimming and J lost 6 bases; unmatched junction nucleotides: 6. The CDR3 DNA follows: TGTGCCAGCAGTCCACGGGGACTAGCGGGAGTCGAGCAGTACTTC. Its protein product is CASSPRGLAGVEQYF.

This clonotype was counted a few times. The CDR3 is CASSQRHSPYEQYF. DNA of the CDR3: TGCGCCAGCAGTCAGCGGCATTCCCCCTACGAGCAGTACTTC. The genes are TRBV23-1 and TRBJ2-7; no definite D call. TRBV23-1 is marked as an open reading frame, function uncertain. V was trimmed by 3 bases and J by 2 bases, leaving 11 bases between them. CDR3 size: 14 residues.

The chain has TRBV6-5 and TRBJ2-2; 12 bases agree with TRBD2. The V gene's germline CDR1 is MNHEY and CDR2 SVGAGI. V lost 1 base and J lost 7; bases outside the gene matches: 7. The CDR3 is 17 amino acids. The CDR3 region has the DNA TGTGCCAGCAGTTACTTGCGACTAGCGGGAGTAGACGGGGAGCTGTTTTTT. It specifies CASSYLRLAGVDGELFF.